This is a list of T cell receptor beta chains from one sample in a study of blood T cells in healthy people across ages. TCRdb re-called the 5' RACE reads with MiXCR, one entry per CDR3 protein. The repertoire holds fewer than 700,000 distinct CDR3 sequences, with over 40% as singletons. Sequenced input: blood. The receptors were gathered from a man older than 75 in good health. The CDR3 runs from the conserved cysteine through the conserved F or W. A D gene is named only where the DNA matches it firmly. The size entry is marked missing in some rows and otherwise reads once, few, many or a size class.

TRBD2	NA	TRBJ2-2	TRBV15	TGTGCCACCAGAAGCGCTCGACTAGCGGGAGACACCGGGGAGCTGTTTTTT	CATRSARLAGDTGELFF
NA	NA	TRBJ2-3	TRBV4-1	TGCGCCAGCAGCCAAGTGTCGGGGATCAGCACAGATACGCAGTATTTT	CASSQVSGISTDTQYF
TRBD2	many	TRBJ2-5	TRBV7-2	TGTGCCAGCAGCTCCCGTGGGACTAGTACCCTTTTGGGGACCCAGTACTTC	CASSSRGTSTLLGTQYF
TRBD2	NA	TRBJ2-1	TRBV11-2	TGTGCCAGCAGCCATAGGGGGACTAGCGGGATAGGTGAGCAGTTCTTC	CASSHRGTSGIGEQFF
NA	NA	TRBJ2-1	TRBV2	TGTGCCAACAGAGGAGAATACCACAATGAGCAGTTCTTC	CANRGEYHNEQFF
NA	few	TRBJ2-7	TRBV7-9	TGTGCCAGCAGCTTAGCAGGGGACTTCGACGAGCAGTACTTC	CASSLAGDFDEQYF
NA	NA	TRBJ1-5	TRBV6-2/TRBV6-3	TGTGCCAGCAGTCAGGGGTTCGGCCAGCCCCAGCATTTT	CASSQGFGQPQHF
NA	NA	TRBJ2-1	TRBV3-1	TGTGCCAGCAGCCAACGGTGGGAGCAGTTCTTC	CASSQRWEQFF
TRBD1	NA	TRBJ2-6	TRBV27	TGTGCCAGCACTAGGACAGGGGGCGTAAAGGGGGCCAACGTCCTGACTTTC	CASTRTGGVKGANVLTF
TRBD2	NA	TRBJ2-2	TRBV6-6	TGTGCCAGCAGTACTAGCGGGGGCGCGAACACCGGGGAGCTGTTTTTT	CASSTSGGANTGELFF
TRBD2	NA	TRBJ2-3	TRBV4-2	TGTGCCAGCAGCCAAGTGCTAGCGGGAGGTGCAGATACGCAGTATTTT	CASSQVLAGGADTQYF
NA	NA	TRBJ2-5	TRBV7-6	TGTGCCAGCAGCAAAGGAACAGGGGGGGTCGCGTACTTC	CASSKGTGGVAYF
NA	few	TRBJ2-7	TRBV28	TGTGCCAGCATGGGGGATTTGTACGAGCAGTACTTC	CASMGDLYEQYF
NA	few	TRBJ1-2	TRBV7-9	TGTGCCAGCAGCGCTAGACAGGAGTTACCTTATGGCTACACCTTC	CASSARQELPYGYTF
TRBD2	NA	TRBJ2-6	TRBV6-5	TGTGCCAGCACTACGGGAGGGGCTGGGGCCAACGTCCTGACTTTC	CASTTGGAGANVLTF
TRBD1	once	TRBJ2-7	TRBV6-2/TRBV6-3	TGTGCCAGCAGTTACGTCATCGGACAGGGTTGGCAGTACTTC	CASSYVIGQGWQYF
NA	NA	TRBJ1-2	TRBV7-9	TGTGCCAGCAGCCTCCAACCCGGATCCTGGGGTGGCTACACCTTC	CASSLQPGSWGGYTF
TRBD2	NA	TRBJ2-4	TRBV7-7	TGTGCTAGCAGCTCCGCGGGAGGAGACAGGAGCTCCTACAATGAGCAGTACTTC	CASSSAGGDRSSYNEQYF
TRBD1	many	TRBJ2-7	TRBV6-1	TGTGCCAGCGTCCGGGACAGAGTCTACGAGCAGTACTTC	CASVRDRVYEQYF
TRBD1	NA	TRBJ2-5	TRBV27	TGTGCCAGCAGAAAACAGGGGCCGGAGACCCAGTACTTC	CASRKQGPETQYF
TRBD2	few	TRBJ2-3	TRBV2	TGTGCCAGCAGTGATTTTATTGGCCTAGCGGGGGAAACAGATACGCAGTATTTT	CASSDFIGLAGETDTQYF
TRBD1	few	TRBJ1-6	TRBV6-1	TGTGCCAGCAGTGAACGGTCGACAGGGCTTTCACCCCTCCACTTT	CASSERSTGLSPLHF
TRBD1	few	TRBJ2-4	TRBV7-8	TGTGCCAGCAGCCGAACAGGGGTAGGCATTCAGTACTTC	CASSRTGVGIQYF
NA	few	TRBJ2-5	TRBV12-3/TRBV12-4	TGTGCCAGCAGTTTTGGTGCAGGAGCTATGGAGACCCAGTACTTC	CASSFGAGAMETQYF
TRBD2	NA	TRBJ2-5	TRBV7-3	TGTGCCAGCAGCTCCCTAGGGACTAGCGGGTTCGCAAATGAGCAGTACTTC	CASSSLGTSGFANEQYF
NA	few	TRBJ2-1	TRBV15	TGTGCCACCAGCAGACTAAACTCCTACAATGAGCAGTTCTTC	CATSRLNSYNEQFF
NA	NA	TRBJ2-2	TRBV6-1	TGTGCCAGCACCCCATCCTCCGGGGCAACGAACACCGGGGAGCTGTTTTTT	CASTPSSGATNTGELFF
TRBD2	NA	TRBJ2-1	TRBV5-4	TGTGCCAGCAGCGGTCCTCTGGCGGGAGGGCCCACTGAGCAGTTCTTC	CASSGPLAGGPTEQFF
TRBD1	few	TRBJ2-1	TRBV5-1	TGCGCCAGCAGTGACCGGGACAGGGGCAATGAGCAGTTCTTC	CASSDRDRGNEQFF
NA	few	TRBJ1-5	TRBV6-2/TRBV6-3	TGTGCCAGCAGTTACCTGACCGCCGATGGGCCCCAGCATTTT	CASSYLTADGPQHF
TRBD2	few	TRBJ2-3	TRBV3-1	TGTGCCAGCAGCCAAGAGGGACTAGCGGGCCCCCGCCCCACAGATACGCAGTATTTT	CASSQEGLAGPRPTDTQYF
NA	NA	TRBJ1-1	TRBV5-1	TGCGCCAGCAGCCCCGGACATGGGAACACTGAAGCTTTCTTT	CASSPGHGNTEAFF
NA	few	TRBJ2-1	TRBV15	TGTGCCACCAGCATGTCCTCAACGAGCTCCTACAATGAGCAGTTCTTC	CATSMSSTSSYNEQFF
NA	NA	TRBJ1-6	TRBV14	TGTGCCAGCAGCCAAGTGCGAGGGAATTCACCCCTCCACTTT	CASSQVRGNSPLHF
NA	NA	TRBJ2-7	TRBV6-5	TGTGCCAGCAGTTACTCGATTCGGGGGCGGTACGAGCAGTACTTC	CASSYSIRGRYEQYF
TRBD2	few	TRBJ2-1	TRBV12-3/TRBV12-4	TGTGCCACCCTGAAAATAGCGGGATTTGGGAATGAGCAGTTCTTC	CATLKIAGFGNEQFF
NA	NA	TRBJ2-7	TRBV6-5	TGTGTCAGCACCGGCCCGCGGGAGCAGTACTTC	CVSTGPREQYF
NA	NA	TRBJ1-2	TRBV4-3	TGCGCCAGCAGCCAAGCCCTCGAAGGGGGTAACTATGGCTACACCTTC	CASSQALEGGNYGYTF
TRBD1	NA	TRBJ2-2	TRBV5-6	TGTGCCAGCAGCTTGGGGGACAGGGGTGCCACCGGGGAGCTGTTTTTT	CASSLGDRGATGELFF
NA	NA	TRBJ2-7	TRBV3-1	TGTGCCAGCAGCCCAGACCTGAGTCCACCCTACGAGCAGTACTTC	CASSPDLSPPYEQYF
NA	NA	TRBJ1-1	TRBV9	TGTGCCAGCAGCGTAGACCCGAGCACTGAAGCTTTCTTT	CASSVDPSTEAFF
TRBD2	NA	TRBJ2-7	TRBV29-1	TGCAGCGTAGTTGGACTAGCGGCCTACAATGAGCAGTACTTC	CSVVGLAAYNEQYF
NA	few	TRBJ1-6	TRBV7-2	TGTGCCAGCAGCCCGGGGCCCCCTAGGAATTCACCCCTCCACTTT	CASSPGPPRNSPLHF
TRBD2	NA	TRBJ2-3	TRBV4-1	TGCGCCAGCAGCCAATATCGTCCTAGCGGTCCCCCAGATACGCAGTATTTT	CASSQYRPSGPPDTQYF
NA	NA	TRBJ2-1	TRBV7-6	TGTGCCAGCAGCTTAACTAGCTCCTCCTACAATGAGCAGTTCTTC	CASSLTSSSYNEQFF
NA	NA	TRBJ2-1	TRBV7-9	TGTGCCAGCAGCTTAGTTGGGGCAGGGGATGGCAATGAGCAGTTCTTC	CASSLVGAGDGNEQFF
NA	once	TRBJ2-2	TRBV9	TGTGCCAGCAGCGTGGCTTTGACCGGGGAGCTGTTTTTT	CASSVALTGELFF